This TCR beta chain is drawn from a study of monozygotic twins with inflammatory bowel disease. In eight separate reactions per sample, cDNA was generated. TCRdb re-analyzed the 5' RACE reads; it lists each CDR3 protein once, without DNA. The table lists over 200,000 distinct CDR3 sequences. The source material was blood. The receptor was isolated from a human donor with ulcerative colitis or Crohn's disease, or a healthy co-twin of an affected twin (not recorded which).

The CDR3 sequence is CASSLGQGGDTQYF. J is TRBJ2-3 and V is TRBV7-3; lacking DNA, the TRBD1 call made by TCRdb goes unchecked. This CDR3 is built from 14 residues. CDR1 is SGHTA and CDR2 is FQGTGA in the germline V gene.